The clone carrying this T cell receptor (beta chain) was detected only a few times. Its target is not known. Preparation methods for the bulk TCR libraries were those previously described, with listed TCR primers. In TCRdb, the PCR reads were re-called with MiXCR into one record per CDR3 protein. Among about 640,000 distinct CDR3 sequences, just under 20% were seen once, and the ten largest hold 0.85% to 0.9%. The CDR3 contains 15 residues. With V trimmed by 2 bases and J by 7 bases, 6 bases remained unmatched. Germline CDR1 KGHSH, CDR2 LQKENI. Using a CD8+CD4-CCR7+CD45RA+ phenotype, naive CD8 T cells were sorted. The data belong to a study of molecular identifiers for immune sequencing clone quantification. Study conclusions and caveats: More than 99% of effector molecules, versus under 1% of naive-cell molecules, belonged to clones above 20 RNA copies. A single cell's spiked Jurkat TCR RNA was reportedly detectable among 900,000 to 1,000,000 naive cells.

This sequence originates from a human donor in good health. Some libraries in this study had Jurkat cell RNA spiked in. This chain links TRBV18 with TRBJ2-7; 12 bases match TRBD1. The sequencing input was naive CD8+ T cells from blood, with Jurkat cell RNA spiked in. Subset indicated: FACS-sorted CD8+CD4-CCR7+CD45RA+ naive T cells. The CDR3 DNA is TGTGCCAGCTCACCAGGGACAGGGGGCGATTTTGAGCAGTACTTC. This encodes CASSPGTGGDFEQYF.